The rows below give T cell receptor beta chains drawn from one sample of a study of T-cell reconstitution after alpha-beta-depleted transplantation in children. TCRdb itself ran the PCR reads through MiXCR, one entry per CDR3 protein. The table shows about 830,000 distinct CDR3 sequences, with roughly 15% occurring only once. The sequenced sample was PBMCs, mostly from graft donor cells, obtained 360 days after TCRalphabeta/CD19-depleted stem cell transplant. These receptors all stem from a male patient between 10 and 17 years old who had a stem cell transplant for acute lymphoblastic leukemia, so the T cells may come from the graft donor. Each CDR3 is given with its conserved first and last residue. Each record gives: D gene, CDR3 length, V gene, clone size, J gene, CDR3 DNA, CDR3 protein. D genes are given only for firm matches. Rows may omit the clone size; those that give it use once, few, many or a size class.

>TRBD2|15|TRBV5-1|.|TRBJ2-1
TGCGCCAGCACCATAAGTCTAGCGGGACTGAATGAGCAGTTCTTC
CASTISLAGLNEQFF
>TRBD2|15|TRBV7-3|.|TRBJ2-3
TGTGCCAGCAGCAAGGGACTAGAAAGGGGAGATACGCAGTATTTT
CASSKGLERGDTQYF
>.|15|TRBV25-1|many|TRBJ2-1
TGTGCCAGCAGTGAATGGGGTGGAAATTACAATGAGCAGTTCTTC
CASSEWGGNYNEQFF
>TRBD2|13|TRBV12-3/TRBV12-4|.|TRBJ2-5
TGTGCCAGCAGCGGACTAGCCACGGAGACCCAGTACTTC
CASSGLATETQYF
>TRBD1|15|TRBV2|.|TRBJ2-1
TGTGCCAGCAGTGATCCAGGGGGCTCCTACAATGAGCAGTTCTTC
CASSDPGGSYNEQFF
>.|14|TRBV20-1|many|TRBJ2-7
TGCAGTGCTAGGACCCATAAAACCGTGGGCGAGCAGTACTTC
CSARTHKTVGEQYF
>.|11|TRBV5-4|few|TRBJ1-2
TGTGCCAGCAGCCCGGGGAGGGGCTACACCTTC
CASSPGRGYTF
>.|16|TRBV6-1|.|TRBJ2-5
TGTGCCAGCAGTAAACAGCGGACGGCCACCCAAGAGACCCAGTACTTC
CASSKQRTATQETQYF
>.|13|TRBV10-3|.|TRBJ1-1
TGTGCCATCAGTGAGTCGGTGAACACTGAAGCTTTCTTT
CAISESVNTEAFF
>.|14|TRBV4-1|.|TRBJ2-1
TGCGCCAGCAGCCACATTAGCGCAAACAATGAGCAGTTCTTC
CASSHISANNEQFF
>.|19|TRBV14|.|TRBJ2-2
TGTGCCAGCAGCCAAGATGCCTTTGAAGGGGCCTTGGGGGCCGGGGAGCTGTTTTTT
CASSQDAFEGALGAGELFF
>TRBD2|15|TRBV5-4|.|TRBJ2-7
TGTGCCAGCAGCTTGGAACTAGCGGGAGGTGAAGAGCAGTACTTC
CASSLELAGGEEQYF
>.|16|TRBV25-1|.|TRBJ2-5
TGTGCCAGCAGTGAAGGTCACTGGAGGAGAGGAGAGACCCAGTACTTC
CASSEGHWRRGETQYF
>TRBD2|15|TRBV5-1|few|TRBJ2-7
TGCGCCAGCAGCTTGGCTAGCGGGAGGGCCTACGAGCAGTACTTC
CASSLASGRAYEQYF
>.|12|TRBV3-1|.|TRBJ2-1
TGTGCCAGCCAGGCCCAAAAGGGTGAGCAGTTCTTC
CASQAQKGEQFF
>.|17|TRBV5-1|.|TRBJ2-1
TGCGCCAGCAGCTTGATCGGGACTCGCCATGACTACAATGAGCAGTTCTTC
CASSLIGTRHDYNEQFF
>TRBD1|16|TRBV5-1|.|TRBJ2-7
TGCGCCAGCAGCCGCCAAGGCGGGACAGGGGGCTACGAGCAGTACTTC
CASSRQGGTGGYEQYF
>.|15|TRBV5-1|.|TRBJ2-5
TGCGCCAGCAGCTTGTTAAGCCTGTACCAAGAGACCCAGTACTTC
CASSLLSLYQETQYF
>TRBD2|19|TRBV6-5|few|TRBJ2-7
TGTGCCAGCAGTTACGATGGGCTGGGACTAGCGGGGTTCGCCTACGAGCAGTACTTC
CASSYDGLGLAGFAYEQYF
>.|16|TRBV4-1|.|TRBJ2-1
TGCGCCAGCAGCCAACCCCTGTTAGCGAGCTACAATGAGCAGTTCTTC
CASSQPLLASYNEQFF
>.|15|TRBV2|few|TRBJ2-1
TGTGCCAGCAGTGTTGAAGGGAACTCCTACAATGAGCAGTTCTTC
CASSVEGNSYNEQFF
>TRBD2|14|TRBV4-1|many|TRBJ2-7
TGCGCCAGCAGCCAAACTAGCGGCTCCTACGAGCAGTACTTC
CASSQTSGSYEQYF
>.|15|TRBV7-9|many|TRBJ1-1
TGTGCCAGCAGCCTCTGGACGGGGATGAACACTGAAGCTTTCTTT
CASSLWTGMNTEAFF
>TRBD1|14|TRBV12-3/TRBV12-4|many|TRBJ1-6
TGTGCCAGCAGTTTACAGGGGGCTAATTCACCCCTCCACTTT
CASSLQGANSPLHF
>.|17|TRBV20-1|.|TRBJ1-5
TGCAGTGCTCCCCCCATAACAGGGTACTATAGCAATCAGCCCCCGCATTTT
CSAPPITGYYSNQPPHF
>.|15|TRBV20-1|.|TRBJ1-2
TGCAGTGCCAAAAGGGGGAGCTCCCATAACTATGGCTACACCTTC
CSAKRGSSHNYGYTF
>TRBD2|17|TRBV12-3/TRBV12-4|few|TRBJ2-2
TGTGCCAGCAGCCTAAACCTCGTAGCGGGAGGGACCGGGGAGCTGTTTTTT
CASSLNLVAGGTGELFF
>.|17|TRBV7-2|.|TRBJ2-1
TGTGCCAGCAGCCCCTATCTGCCTCGGTACTCCAACAATGAGCAGTTCTTC
CASSPYLPRYSNNEQFF
>.|15|TRBV4-2|.|TRBJ2-1
TGTGCCAGCAGCCAAGAGGTCCTGCGCCGCAATGAGCAGTTCTTC
CASSQEVLRRNEQFF
>TRBD2|14|TRBV7-9|few|TRBJ2-7
TGTGCCAGCAGCTACTTCGGGAGGGAGGGTGAGCAGTACTTC
CASSYFGREGEQYF
>TRBD2|21|TRBV4-1|.|TRBJ2-7
TGCGCCAGCAGCCAATGGGTGACGGGACTAGCGGGAGGGCGCATTCGCCACGAGCAGTACTTC
CASSQWVTGLAGGRIRHEQYF
>TRBD1|13|TRBV2|.|TRBJ2-7
TGTGCCAGCGATAGGGACAGGAGATACGAGCAGTACTTC
CASDRDRRYEQYF
>TRBD1|14|TRBV7-8|.|TRBJ2-1
TGTGCCAGCAGCTGGGACAGGGAATTCGCTGAGCAGTTCTTC
CASSWDREFAEQFF
>.|13|TRBV7-9|many|TRBJ2-5
TGTGCCAGCAGCTTAGGGGGCCTTGAGACCCAGTACTTC
CASSLGGLETQYF
>TRBD2|16|TRBV20-1|.|TRBJ2-3
TGCAGTGCTAGAGTCGGACTAGCGGGACTATCAGATACGCAGTATTTT
CSARVGLAGLSDTQYF
>.|14|TRBV20-1|.|TRBJ1-5
TGCTGTGCTAGCCGAGGGCCCTCCAATCAGCCCCAGCATTTT
CCASRGPSNQPQHF
>TRBD2|15|TRBV24-1|few|TRBJ2-1
TGTGCCACCAGTACTTCGACTAGCTTGGGCAATGAGCAGTTCTTC
CATSTSTSLGNEQFF
>.|16|TRBV27|.|TRBJ2-7
TGTGCCAGCAGTTTAGGGATAGCCCAGGTCTCCTACGAGCAGTACTTC
CASSLGIAQVSYEQYF
>.|11|TRBV29-1|few|TRBJ1-2
TGCAGCGTTGCACTGGGGAGGGGCTACACCTTC
CSVALGRGYTF
>.|12|TRBV6-5|.|TRBJ2-1
TGTGCCAGCAGGATGACCAACAATGAGCAGTTCTTC
CASRMTNNEQFF
>TRBD1|16|TRBV10-3|.|TRBJ2-1
TGTGCCATCAGTGAGCCCGGTCAGGGGGCGCTTGGTGAGCAGTTCTTC
CAISEPGQGALGEQFF
>.|15|TRBV9|.|TRBJ1-4
TGTGCCAGCAGCGCAGAGGGTGCAACTAATGAAAAACTGTTTTTT
CASSAEGATNEKLFF
>.|15|TRBV3-1|.|TRBJ1-2
TGTGCCAGCAGCCAAGTACTTCGGGGGGCGCCTGGCTACACCTTC
CASSQVLRGAPGYTF
>TRBD2|14|TRBV29-1|.|TRBJ2-5
TGCAGCGTTTGTGACGGGAGGGCCGAGGTGACCCAGTACTTC
CSVCDGRAEVTQYF
>.|14|TRBV15|few|TRBJ2-3
TGTGCCACCAGCGGCGACAGGATATTGGATACGCAGTATTTT
CATSGDRILDTQYF
>.|15|TRBV7-2|.|TRBJ2-5
TGTGCCAGCAGCCTTGCTGGGCTCGCCCAAGAGACCCAGTACTTC
CASSLAGLAQETQYF
>.|13|TRBV12-3/TRBV12-4|.|TRBJ2-7
TGTGCCAGCAGTGCCTTCAAGTCCTACGAGCAGTACTTC
CASSAFKSYEQYF
>.|17|TRBV5-1|.|TRBJ2-2
TGCGCCAGCAGCACAACACCCACCCAGGTTAACACCGGGGAGCTGTTTTTT
CASSTTPTQVNTGELFF
>TRBD2|16|TRBV18|.|TRBJ2-1
TGTGCCAGCTCACCATGGCCAGAGGGAAGCGGGAGCTTTCAGTTCTTC
CASSPWPEGSGSFQFF
>TRBD2|16|TRBV24-1|.|TRBJ2-1
TGTGCCACCAGTGATTCGGGACTAGACGTCTACAATGAGCAGTTCTTC
CATSDSGLDVYNEQFF
>.|16|TRBV28|few|TRBJ2-6
TGTGCCAGCATTACCCAGGGGTACTCTGGGGCCAACGTCCTGACTTTC
CASITQGYSGANVLTF
>TRBD1|15|TRBV5-1|.|TRBJ2-2
TGCGCCAGCAGCTTGGCCGGGACAGACGGAAGGGAGCTGTTTTTT
CASSLAGTDGRELFF
>.|17|TRBV4-1|few|TRBJ2-2
TGCGCCAGCAGCCAATACCCAGGACACGGGAACACCGGGGAGCTGTTTTTT
CASSQYPGHGNTGELFF
>.|12|TRBV9|few|TRBJ1-1
TGTGCCAGCAGCGATGATCTCACTGAAGCTTTCTTT
CASSDDLTEAFF
>TRBD1|14|TRBV4-1|.|TRBJ2-2
TGCGCCAGCAACTTCGGGACAGGCCGTATCGGGCTGTTTTTT
CASNFGTGRIGLFF
>.|14|TRBV25-1|few|TRBJ1-2
TGTGCCAGCAGTGAACCGGGAACTAACTATGGCTACACCTTC
CASSEPGTNYGYTF
>TRBD2|22|TRBV12-5|.|TRBJ2-1
TGTGCTAGTGGTTTGGGGGCGCGGGGATTACTAGCGCCCGACCGCTCCTACAATGAGCAGTTCTTC
CASGLGARGLLAPDRSYNEQFF